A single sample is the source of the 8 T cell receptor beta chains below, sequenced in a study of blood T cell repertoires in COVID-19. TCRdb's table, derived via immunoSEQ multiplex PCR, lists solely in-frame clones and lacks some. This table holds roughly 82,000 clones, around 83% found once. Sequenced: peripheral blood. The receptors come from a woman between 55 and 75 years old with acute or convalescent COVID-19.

Here the CDR3 reads CASSRDRGDYNEQFF. CDR3 DNA: TGTGCCAGCAGCAGGGACAGGGGAGACTACAATGAGCAGTTCTTC. The rearrangement links TRBV7-9 to TRBJ2-1; 10 bases are shared with TRBD1. CDR1 is SEHNR, CDR2 FQNEAQ, per germline (reference sequence). The ends lost 5 bases at V and 3 bases at J; junction bases unmatched: 4. This CDR3 is built from 15 residues.

The CDR3 DNA sequence: TGTGCCAGCAGCCCCGGGACTAGCGGGGAAGCGTCCGAGACCCAGTACTTC. Translation: CASSPGTSGEASETQYF. The gene calls are TRBV3-1 (or the pseudogene TRBV3-2) and TRBJ2-5, with 13 bases fitting TRBD2. This CDR3 contains 17 residues. Germline assignment: CDR1 LGHDT and CDR2 YNNKEL (reference sequence). After removal of 4 bases from V and 5 bases from J, the junction contained 10 bases not matched to a gene.

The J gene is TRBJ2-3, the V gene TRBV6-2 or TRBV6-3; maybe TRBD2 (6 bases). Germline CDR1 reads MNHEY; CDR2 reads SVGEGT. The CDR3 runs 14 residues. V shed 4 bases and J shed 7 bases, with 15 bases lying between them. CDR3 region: CASSLLAGMNTQYF. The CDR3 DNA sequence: TGTGCCAGCAGTTTACTTGCGGGAATGAATACGCAGTATTTT.

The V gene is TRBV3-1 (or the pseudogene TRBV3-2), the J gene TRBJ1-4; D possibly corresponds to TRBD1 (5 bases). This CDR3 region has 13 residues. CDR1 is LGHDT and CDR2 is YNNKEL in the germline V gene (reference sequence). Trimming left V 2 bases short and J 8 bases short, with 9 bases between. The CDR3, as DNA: TGTGCCAGCAGCCAACGACAGAAGGAAAAACTGTTTTTT. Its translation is CASSQRQKEKLFF.

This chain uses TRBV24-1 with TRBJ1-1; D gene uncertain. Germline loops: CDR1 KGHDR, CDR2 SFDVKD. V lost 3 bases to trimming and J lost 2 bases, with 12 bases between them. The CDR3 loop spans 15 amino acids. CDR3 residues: CATSDRTGANTEAFF. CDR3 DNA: TGTGCCACCAGTGATCGTACGGGAGCCAACACTGAAGCTTTCTTT.

CDR3 coding DNA: TGCAGCGTTGTGGTGGGACAGGGGACTGAAGCTTTCTTT. Amino acid sequence: CSVVVGQGTEAFF. This chain uses TRBV29-1 with TRBJ1-1; 10 bases match TRBD1. This CDR3 is 13 amino acids long. Germline loops: CDR1 SQVTM, CDR2 ANQGSEA. The V gene end was trimmed by 4 bases and the J gene end by 5 bases; junction bases not matched to a gene: 4. Supplemented by reference TRBV29-1 and TRBJ1-1, the full variable domain reads SAVISQKPSRDICQRGTSLTIQCQVDSQVTMMFWYRQQPGQSLTLIATANQGSEATYESGFVIDKFPISRPNLTFSTLTVSNMSPEDSSIYLCSVVVGQGTEAFFGQGTRLTVV.

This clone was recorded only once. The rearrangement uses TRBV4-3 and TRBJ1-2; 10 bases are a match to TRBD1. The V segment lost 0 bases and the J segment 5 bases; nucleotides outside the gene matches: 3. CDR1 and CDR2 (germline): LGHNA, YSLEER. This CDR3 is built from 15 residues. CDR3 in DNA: TGCGCCAGCAGCCAAGAGGCGGGACAGGGGTATGGCTACACCTTC. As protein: CASSQEAGQGYGYTF.

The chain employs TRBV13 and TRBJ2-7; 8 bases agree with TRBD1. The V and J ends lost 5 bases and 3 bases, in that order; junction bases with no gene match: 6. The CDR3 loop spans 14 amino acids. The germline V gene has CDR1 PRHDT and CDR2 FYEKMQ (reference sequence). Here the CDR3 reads CASSIQGALYEQYF. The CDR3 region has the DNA TGTGCCAGCAGCATCCAGGGGGCCCTCTACGAGCAGTACTTC.